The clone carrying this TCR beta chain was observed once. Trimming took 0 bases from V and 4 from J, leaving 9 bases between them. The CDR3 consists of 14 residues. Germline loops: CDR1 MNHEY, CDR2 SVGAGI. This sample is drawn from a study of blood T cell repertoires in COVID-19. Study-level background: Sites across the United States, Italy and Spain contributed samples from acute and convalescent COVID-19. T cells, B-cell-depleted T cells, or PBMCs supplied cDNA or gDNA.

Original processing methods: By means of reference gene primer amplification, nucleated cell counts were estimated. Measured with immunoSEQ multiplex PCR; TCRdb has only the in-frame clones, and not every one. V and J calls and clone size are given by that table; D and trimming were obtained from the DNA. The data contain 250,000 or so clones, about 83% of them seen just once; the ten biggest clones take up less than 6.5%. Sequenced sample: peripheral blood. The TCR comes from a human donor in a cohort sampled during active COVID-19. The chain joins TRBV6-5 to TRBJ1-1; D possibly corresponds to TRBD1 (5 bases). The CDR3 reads CASSYSLGGTEAFF. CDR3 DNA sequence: TGTGCCAGCAGTTACTCACTGGGGGGCACTGAAGCTTTCTTT.